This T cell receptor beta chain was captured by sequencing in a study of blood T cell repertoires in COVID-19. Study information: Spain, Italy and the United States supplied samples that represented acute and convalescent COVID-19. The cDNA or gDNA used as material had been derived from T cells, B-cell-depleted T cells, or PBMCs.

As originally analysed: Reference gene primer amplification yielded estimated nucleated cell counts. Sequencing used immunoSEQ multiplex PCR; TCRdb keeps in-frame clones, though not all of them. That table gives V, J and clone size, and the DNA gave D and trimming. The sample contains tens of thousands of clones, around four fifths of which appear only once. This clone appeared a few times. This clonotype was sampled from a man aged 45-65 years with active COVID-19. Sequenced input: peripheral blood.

The CDR3 reads CASSFQGNTEAFF. The CDR3, as DNA: TGTGCCAGCAGCTTTCAGGGGAACACTGAAGCTTTCTTT. The chain recombines TRBV7-9 with TRBJ1-1; TRBD1 might be the D (5 bases). CDR1 is SEHNR, CDR2 FQNEAQ, per germline (reference sequence). The CDR3 extends over 13 amino acids. Trimming left V 3 bases short and J 1 base short, with 6 bases between.